This T cell receptor (beta chain) stems from a study of blood T cell repertoires in COVID-19 (dated by TCRdb to 2018 to 2021). With regard to the full study: Samples from collaborators originated in the United States, Italy and Spain and spanned both the acute and convalescent phases of COVID-19. Samples were obtained from the ongoing ImmuneRACE study (first 160 participants) and from over 1,000 subjects provided by 6 global collaborators. Where available, HLA class I and class II types were obtained from metadata supplied by the sample provider rather than from assay-based typing. The material from the prospective study consisted of cDNA or gDNA derived from T cells, B-cell-depleted T cells, or PBMCs. The dataset comprised deeply sampled blood TCRbeta repertoires from subjects exposed to, actively infected with, or recovered from COVID-19. A freely available public database, intended as a resource for researchers studying the immune response to SARS-CoV-2, is where the repertoires were released. A de-identified subject ID, COVID-19 status, age in years and sex were almost always included in the sample metadata.

Worth noting for this clone: The antigen this receptor binds is unknown. Base qualities were left out, and no much larger clone turns up one base away.

TCRbeta CDR3 regions were amplified from genomic DNA by means of the immunoSEQ Assay, a bias-controlled multiplex PCR. The paper's data handling went like this. Within the assay, amplification of reference gene primers was used to estimate how many nucleated cells each sample contained. Sequence reads were collapsed and filtered to measure the absolute abundance of every unique TCRbeta CDR3 rearrangement. Productive Simpson clonality was computed per sample as the square root of Simpson's diversity index over productive rearrangements. The source is immuneACCESS, and TCRdb retained only in-frame sequences with V and J called. Part of the clones is not carried over; for the studies checked, unresolved V genes explain less than half of this, and the remainder is unexplained. The DNA was the basis for D and trimming; V, J and clone size are from that table. The sample records 200,000 to 300,000 clones, around 88% of which are singletons. The ten most abundant clones make up about 2% of the sample.

Each collaborating institution followed its own protocols to collect whole blood in K2EDTA tubes. For TCRbeta analysis, collaborators shipped samples in one of three forms: frozen whole blood, isolated PBMCs, or DNA extracted from either of those sample types. Study-wide conclusions, independent of this receptor: The quantity of clinical and demographic metadata differed by source and by participant and was supplied without curation.

The clonotype was recovered from a man aged 30 to 39 with active or convalescent COVID-19. The specimen sequenced was peripheral blood.

At the DNA level, the sequence is TGTGCCAGCAGCAGATCTCAGGGGGCAGATTACGAGCAGTACTTC. This gives the protein CASSRSQGADYEQYF. The V gene is TRBV3-1 (or the pseudogene TRBV3-2) and the J gene is TRBJ2-7, with 8 junctional bases fitting TRBD1. V has 5 bases trimmed and J has 4 bases trimmed; junction bases matching no gene number 10. According to the germline V gene (reference sequence), CDR1 reads LGHDT and CDR2 reads YNNKEL. The CDR3 starts with the cysteine, ends with the phenylalanine, and has 15 residues. The CDR3 DNA has 45 bases and is translated from base 1.